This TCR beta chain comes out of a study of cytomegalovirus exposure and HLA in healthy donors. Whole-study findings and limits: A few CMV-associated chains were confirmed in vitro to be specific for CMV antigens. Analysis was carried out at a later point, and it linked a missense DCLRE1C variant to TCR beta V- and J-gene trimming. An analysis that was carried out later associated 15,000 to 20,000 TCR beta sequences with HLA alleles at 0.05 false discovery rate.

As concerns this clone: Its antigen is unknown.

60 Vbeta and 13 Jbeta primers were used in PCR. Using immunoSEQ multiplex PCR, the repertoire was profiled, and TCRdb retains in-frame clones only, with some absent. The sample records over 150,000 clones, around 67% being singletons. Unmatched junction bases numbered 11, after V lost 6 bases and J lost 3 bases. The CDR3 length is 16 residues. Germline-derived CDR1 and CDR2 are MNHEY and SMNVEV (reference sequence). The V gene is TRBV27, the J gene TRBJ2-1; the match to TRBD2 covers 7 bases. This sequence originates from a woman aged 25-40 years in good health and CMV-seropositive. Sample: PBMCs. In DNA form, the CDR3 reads TGTGCCAGCAGCTCTCTCCGACTAGCAAACTACAATGAGCAGTTCTTC. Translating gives CASSSLRLANYNEQFF.